This TCR beta chain is from a study of cytomegalovirus exposure and HLA in healthy donors. A multiplex PCR was run with 60 Vbeta primers and 13 Jbeta primers. The data were produced by immunoSEQ multiplex PCR, yet TCRdb's version contains in-frame clones alone and is incomplete. The table has about 160,000 clones, approximately 85% seen once; the top ten hold 0.96%. The CDR3 has 14 amino acids. CDR1 SGHRS and CDR2 YFSETQ come from the germline V gene. The ends lost 4 bases at V and 4 bases at J; junction bases unmatched: 4. Study-wide results and limits: Per published accounts, TCR beta sequences correctly predicted the HLA-A and HLA-B alleles of most subjects. The authors later linked a missense DCLRE1C variant to TCR beta V- and J-gene trimming. Approximately 18,000 TCR beta sequences were associated with HLA alleles at 0.05 false discovery rate in a later analysis. The authors excluded some V segments, including TRBV6-2 and TRBV6-3, as indistinguishable.

This clone was detected only once. Antigen unknown. The sequenced sample consisted of PBMCs. The TCR was taken from a girl aged 2 to 10 in good health and CMV-seropositive. J is TRBJ2-1 and V is TRBV5-1; TRBD2 aligns across 8 bases. The chain's CDR3 is CASSAASGYNEQFF. The CDR3 coding sequence is TGCGCCAGCAGCGCCGCTAGCGGGTACAATGAGCAGTTCTTC.